This T cell receptor (beta chain) stems from a study of CD8 T cells in ankylosing spondylitis. Study-wide findings and caveats: Past studies reported some motif variants in reactive arthritis synovial fluid and blood. CD8+ by phenotype, disease-linked clones were relatively rare in peripheral blood. The clones that were linked to disease were reported to be significantly enriched in matched synovial fluid samples from ankylosing spondylitis patients.

A quantitative 5'-RACE method, one with molecular barcodes, was used to make TCR beta libraries. One entry per CDR3 protein, called by TCRdb with MiXCR from the 5' RACE reads. The sample has 50,000 to 65,000 distinct CDR3 sequences; about 7.8% are singletons. Deletions cut 3 bases from V and 4 bases from J, with 6 bases between. The CDR3 is 12 residues long. There are a few counts of this clonotype. The antigen remains undetermined. This chain connects TRBV7-1 to TRBJ2-5; D ambiguous. TRBV7-1 is treated as an ORF (open reading frame) with a function not yet certain. This clonotype was sampled from a female donor with ankylosing spondylitis or in good health (not recorded which). Source material: blood, either unsorted or a sorted T cell fraction (not recorded which). The CDR3 bases are TGTGCCAGCAGCTCCTCCAGAGAGACCCAGTACTTC. Its protein product is CASSSSRETQYF.